Following are 16 T cell receptor beta chains from one sample sequenced in a study of T cell changes during pregnancy in multiple sclerosis. Assay: immunoSEQ multiplex PCR; the TCRdb copy retains only in-frame clones and omits some. Here the sample spans over 70,000 clones, 94% being singletons. The sample was peripheral blood, taken in the third trimester of pregnancy. These receptors came from a female donor with multiple sclerosis, enrolled in a pregnancy study.

This clone has a single count. The chain combines TRBV4-1 with TRBJ2-1; 12 bases agree with TRBD2. The trim removed 3 bases at V and 8 bases at J, leaving 14 bases unmatched. The CDR3 has 18 amino acids. Germline values: CDR1 MGHRA, CDR2 YSYEKL. The CDR3 coding sequence is TGCGCCAGCAGCCAGGGGGAAGGACTAGCGGGAATAACCGATGAGCAGTTCTTC. Translation gives CASSQGEGLAGITDEQFF.

The genes are TRBV15 and TRBJ2-3, with 8 bases fitting TRBD1. Germline lookup yields CDR1 LNHNV and CDR2 YYDKDF (reference sequence). The ends lost 2 bases at V and 4 bases at J; junction bases unmatched: 11. CDR3 length: 17 amino acids. CDR3 amino acids: CATSRRPQGALPDTQYF. For the CDR3, the DNA is TGTGCCACCAGCAGACGACCTCAGGGGGCTCTTCCAGATACGCAGTATTTT.

V is TRBV7-2 and J is TRBJ2-7, with TRBD2 as a possible D gene (6 bases). In germline, CDR1 is SGHTA, CDR2 FQGNSA. V was cut by 5 bases and J by 3 bases, with 17 bases left in between. CDR3 length: 15 residues. The DNA for the CDR3 is TGTGCCAGCAGCGAACCGGGACTCTTCCACTACGAGCAGTACTTC. This gives the protein CASSEPGLFHYEQYF.

This sequence joins TRBV7-7 and TRBJ2-1; the D gene is possibly TRBD2 (5 bases). The CDR3 spans 13 residues. The germline V gene has CDR1 SSHAT and CDR2 FNYEAQ (reference sequence). V was shortened by 5 bases and J by 10 bases, with 15 bases between the two germline ends. CDR3 in amino acids: CASSPGDYGEQFF. CDR3 nucleotide sequence: TGTGCCAGCAGCCCGGGCGACTACGGAGAGCAGTTCTTC. The full variable domain, rest sourced from reference TRBV7-7 and TRBJ2-1, is GAGVSQSPRYKVTKRGQDVTLRCDPISSHATLYWYQQALGQGPEFLTYFNYEAQPDKSGLPSDRFSAERPEGSISTLTIQRTEQRDSAMYRCASSPGDYGEQFFGPGTRLTVL.

The chain couples TRBV7-9 to TRBJ2-1, with D hard to call. This CDR3 comprises 13 residues. In germline, CDR1 is SEHNR, CDR2 FQNEAQ (reference sequence). V lost 7 bases to trimming and J lost 8 bases, with 15 bases between them. The CDR3 reads CASIAGALDEQFF. The CDR3 coding sequence is TGTGCCAGCATCGCCGGAGCCCTTGATGAGCAGTTCTTC.

The chain carries TRBV1 and TRBJ2-3; the D segment call TRBD1 is taken from the table without a DNA check. TRBV1 is listed as a pseudogene. This CDR3 contains 16 residues. This CDR3 is CTSSKTDRARTDTQYF. In DNA form, the CDR3 reads TGCACCAGCAGCAAAACCGACAGGGCGAGGACAGATACGCAGTATTTT.

V usage is TRBV7-9 and J usage is TRBJ1-3; no clear D. The CDR3 runs to 14 residues. The V gene's germline CDR1 is SEHNR and CDR2 FQNEAQ (reference sequence). The CDR3: CAHREGSSGNTIYF. The CDR3 DNA reads as TGTGCTCATCGTGAAGGGAGCTCTGGAAACACCATATATTTT.

For the CDR3, the DNA is TGTGCCAGCAGCTTGGGGGGGGAAACAGATACGCAGTATTTT. It is translated as CASSLGGETDTQYF. This chain uses TRBV5-6 with TRBJ2-3; TRBD2 is a possible D gene (6 bases). In germline, CDR1 is SGHDT, CDR2 YYEEEE. CDR3 size: 14 residues. V gave up 0 bases and J gave up 3 bases, with 8 bases separating them.

V usage is TRBV9 and J usage is TRBJ2-5; D might be TRBD1 (6 bases). The germline V gene encodes CDR1 SGDLS and CDR2 YYNGEE. Deletions cut 0 bases from V and 0 bases from J, with 12 bases between. CDR3 size: 16 residues. The CDR3 bases are TGTGCCAGCAGCGTAGCTTACCAGGGGTACCAAGAGACCCAGTACTTC. It specifies CASSVAYQGYQETQYF.

This chain connects TRBV6-4 to TRBJ2-1; weak D call: TRBD2 (7 bases). CDR3 size: 18 residues. Trimming removed 3 bases from V and 7 bases from J, with 25 bases in between. In germline, CDR1 is MRHNA, CDR2 SNTAGT. The CDR3 sequence: CASSEGGGMAGVKNEQFF. CDR3 nucleotide sequence: TGTGCCAGCAGTGAAGGGGGGGGGATGGCGGGAGTAAAAAATGAGCAGTTCTTC.

The V and J genes are TRBV10-1 and TRBJ2-1; TRBD1 matches 7 bases. The CDR3 has 15 residues. With 5 bases clipped from V and 5 bases from J, the junction kept 9 bases outside the gene matches. Per germline, CDR1 WNHNN and CDR2 SYGVQD (reference sequence). The CDR3 region has the DNA TGCGCCAGCAGTCAGGACAGGATACCTGACAATGAGCAGTTCTTC. Encoded protein: CASSQDRIPDNEQFF.

The count of this clone is one. V and J are TRBV2 and TRBJ2-1; D is perhaps TRBD2 (6 bases). This CDR3 contains 14 residues. V was pared by 7 bases and J by 4 bases, with 14 bases between. The germline V gene encodes CDR1 SNHLY and CDR2 FYNNEI. CDR3 bases: TGTGCCAGCACCGCTAGCGCATTATACAATGAGCAGTTCTTC. This gives the protein CASTASALYNEQFF.

The chain carries TRBV27 and TRBJ1-1, with 8 bases that match TRBD1. The ends lost 3 bases at V and 6 bases at J; junction bases unmatched: 9. CDR3 length: 15 residues. In germline, CDR1 is MNHEY, CDR2 SMNVEV (reference sequence). In DNA form, the CDR3 reads TGTGCCAGCAGTTTTGAACCACAGGGGGGCCCTGAAGCTTTCTTT. Its translation is CASSFEPQGGPEAFF.

V usage is TRBV7-7 and J usage is TRBJ2-7; 10 bases fit TRBD1. Germline V gives CDR1 SSHAT, CDR2 FNYEAQ (reference sequence). This CDR3 comprises 13 residues. With V trimmed by 6 bases and J by 4 bases, 3 bases remained unmatched. CDR3 in amino acids: CASSPGQGYEQYF. The CDR3 DNA sequence: TGTGCCAGCAGTCCGGGACAGGGGTACGAGCAGTACTTC. The full variable domain, in which reference TRBV7-7 and TRBJ2-7 provide the parts outside the CDR3, is GAGVSQSPRYKVTKRGQDVTLRCDPISSHATLYWYQQALGQGPEFLTYFNYEAQPDKSGLPSDRFSAERPEGSISTLTIQRTEQRDSAMYRCASSPGQGYEQYFGPGTRLTVT.

The chain employs TRBV4-1 and TRBJ1-1, with D maybe TRBD1 (5 bases). The CDR3 loop spans 15 amino acids. The V end was cut by 0 bases, the J end by 1 base, with 9 bases between. Germline V gene data show CDR1 as MGHRA and CDR2 as YSYEKL. The CDR3 is CASSQETVWNTEAFF. DNA of the CDR3: TGCGCCAGCAGCCAAGAGACAGTTTGGAACACTGAAGCTTTCTTT.

The CDR3 sequence is CAWGGQMNTEAFF. CDR3 DNA: TGTGCCTGGGGGGGACAGATGAACACTGAAGCTTTCTTT. The rearrangement links TRBV30 to TRBJ1-1; 7 positions match TRBD1. The junction had 3 bases not matched to a gene; V was cut back by 5 bases and J by 0 bases. Per the germline V gene, CDR1 is GTSNPN and CDR2 is SVGIG (reference sequence). The CDR3 has 13 amino acids.